This T cell receptor beta chain was recovered during a study of technical replicates of blood from a handful of donors. Germline CDR1 is SEHNR and CDR2 is FQNEAQ (reference sequence). Losses at the gene ends were 1 base for V and 8 bases for J; bases not matched to a gene: 5. This CDR3 comprises 13 residues. Sequenced by immunoSEQ multiplex PCR; TCRdb stores in-frame clones only, minus some. The data show some 80,000 clones, around 97% seen once. Sequencing was performed on T cells isolated from PBMCs. This rearrangement joins TRBV7-9 to TRBJ2-7; 7 bases match TRBD1. This TCR derives from a human donor in good health. The chain's CDR3 is CASSLGDRLQQYF. In DNA, the CDR3 is TGTGCCAGCAGCTTAGGGGACAGATTACAGCAGTACTTC.